This TCR beta chain was found in a study of spatial heterogeneity in lung cancer (dated by TCRdb to between 2018 and 2020). A note on the overall study: Beta-chain transcripts were consistently detected in greater numbers than alpha-chain transcripts, which likely reflected higher beta-chain transcript abundance. Both alpha and beta chains were TCR-sequenced in fewer than 250 tumor regions, fewer than 80 matched nontumor lung samples and approximately 50 PBMC samples obtained at surgery. In the raw uncorrected reads, each unique combination of TCR and UMI appeared more than ten times on average. The study linked features of the TCR repertoire to counts of nonsynonymous mutations, which were determined by whole-exome sequencing of tumor tissue. The study quantitatively compared TCR alpha and beta repertoires across multiple tumor regions, matched nontumor lung and blood in non-small cell lung cancer. Points the paper makes about the study in general: Confirming at a functional level the hypothesis that regional TCRs recognize regional mutations was considered to require additional single-cell paired TCR alpha and beta sequencing.

The library relied on 5' RACE. Sequencer: NextSeq 500. In the TCR library protocol, a unique molecular identifier was attached to each TCR cDNA molecule so that PCR and sequencing errors could be corrected. The published analysis was carried out like this. Decombinator tools were used for TCR identification, UMI-based error correction and CDR3 extraction. Expanded TCRs were defined as those above a frequency of 2 per 1,000, corresponding to the top 1% of the tumor frequency distribution. Rényi diversity was computed with the R vegan package after subsampling each repertoire 100 times to 5,000 TCRs. CDR3 similarity networks were built from amino acid triplet string-kernel similarity, connecting CDR3s with pairwise similarity above 0.82. Starting from the raw public reads, TCRdb applied fastp trimming at Q25, assembled clones with MiXCR and retained in-frame beta chains. Rows are unified per CDR3 protein, each entry keeping the most common DNA and genes. None of the V and J calls come from the authors' own analysis; TCRdb made them. Recorded for this sample are 5,000 to 5,500 distinct CDR3 sequences; about 5% of them occurred a single time. The ten biggest clones cover 9.2% of the sample.

This sample's time point label indicates: sample taken at primary tumor resection. Donors were around 69 patients with early-stage, untreated non-small cell lung cancer from the lung TRACERx cohort. TCR sequencing used whole RNA extracted from tumor and nontumor lung tissue, or from cryopreserved PBMC samples, without cell sorting. Only patients for whom sufficient RNA was available from at least two tumor regions were selected for TCR sequencing. Tumor and adjacent nontumor lung specimens were reviewed by a lung pathologist before selection. This clonotype is classified as medium-sized (0.01 to 0.1%). It has no known antigen specificity. One base away there is no much larger clone; base qualities are not given. CDR1 is given as MNHEY and CDR2 as SVGEGT, both from the germline V gene. The germline ends are 8 bases apart after V is trimmed by 3 bases and J by 14 bases. From cysteine to phenylalanine, the CDR3 is 11 amino acids long. Only the CDR3 part of the read is kept: 33 bases, read in frame from the first base.

The sequence was collected from a female donor with early-stage non-small cell lung cancer. Rearrangement joined TRBV6-2 or TRBV6-3 to TRBJ1-6; tentative D gene TRBD1, with 5 bases matching. Sequencing was performed on normal lung tissue next to the tumor, taken at surgery. Here is the DNA: TGTGCCAGCAGTTATGGACATTCCCTCCACTTT. Translated, this is CASSYGHSLHF.